Listed below are T cell receptor beta chains from one sample, sequenced in a study of T cells expressing NK-cell markers. Each CDR3 protein gets one entry in TCRdb, which reprocessed the 5' RACE reads and gives no DNA. This repertoire includes about 8,000 distinct CDR3 sequences. The sequencing sample was made of blood T cells: a sorted CD56 or NKG2C T cell subset, CD4+ or CD8+ T cells, or bulk PBMC T cells (not recorded which). The source is a man between 18 and 35 years old in good health. Each CDR3 is given with its conserved first and last residue. Only some rows state a clone size, as once, few, many or a class for expanded clones.

clone_size	j_call	v_call	cdr3_aa
-	TRBJ1-2	TRBV7-8	CASSLARLEQYGYTF
-	TRBJ2-2	TRBV27	CASSLYGGPSNTGELFF
-	TRBJ2-7	TRBV18	CASSPRRVYEQYF
-	TRBJ2-1	TRBV24-1	CATSDSDYGGGWNEQFF
medium-sized	TRBJ2-1	TRBV20-1	CSARGGRSGPYNEQFF
-	TRBJ1-1	TRBV19	CASSQGSNMNTEAFF
-	TRBJ2-2	TRBV5-4	CASSSPSGRASGTGELFF
medium-sized	TRBJ2-6	TRBV2	CASTLGWVSGANVLTF
medium-sized	TRBJ2-1	TRBV20-1	CSAAGLAGLSSYNEQFF
medium-sized	TRBJ2-1	TRBV3-1	CASSEGYNEQFF
medium-sized	TRBJ2-7	TRBV20-1	CSAMKLAGGEQYF
-	TRBJ2-7	TRBV20-1	CSAILAGGPYEQYF
medium-sized	TRBJ2-3	TRBV28	CASSSLRLAGATDTQYF
-	TRBJ1-2	TRBV4-1	CASSQPQGSYGYTF
medium-sized	TRBJ2-1	TRBV10-3	CAISESGPRSSYNEQFF
medium-sized	TRBJ2-1	TRBV6-2/TRBV6-3	CASSYTGGPVDEQFF
medium-sized	TRBJ1-1	TRBV2	CASSVGPTEAFF
-	TRBJ2-6	TRBV5-1	CASSLTGQISGANVLTF
-	TRBJ1-1	TRBV4-3	CASSQGWGQGRTEAFF
medium-sized	TRBJ2-1	TRBV5-1	CASSLRVHEQFF
-	TRBJ2-3	TRBV15	CATSRRTGNTDTQYF
medium-sized	TRBJ1-6	TRBV6-5	CASRRQNSPLHF
-	TRBJ1-2	TRBV25-1	CASKREGYGYTF
-	TRBJ2-2	TRBV7-9	CASSPRDLEIGELFF
medium-sized	TRBJ2-1	TRBV7-9	CASRRSHNEQFF
-	TRBJ2-3	TRBV6-5	CASSYSGTGLMQYF
medium-sized	TRBJ2-7	TRBV29-1	CSVGSVEGLYEQYF